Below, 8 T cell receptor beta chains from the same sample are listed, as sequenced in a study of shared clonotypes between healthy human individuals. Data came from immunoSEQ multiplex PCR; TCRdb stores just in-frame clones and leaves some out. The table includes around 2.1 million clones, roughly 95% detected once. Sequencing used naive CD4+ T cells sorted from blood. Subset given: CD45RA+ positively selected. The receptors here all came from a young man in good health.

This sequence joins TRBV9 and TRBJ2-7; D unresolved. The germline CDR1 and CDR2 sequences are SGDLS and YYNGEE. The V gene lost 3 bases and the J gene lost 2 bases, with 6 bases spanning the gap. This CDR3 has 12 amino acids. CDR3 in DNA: TGTGCCAGCAGCGCCCGACCCTACGAGCAGTACTTC. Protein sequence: CASSARPYEQYF.

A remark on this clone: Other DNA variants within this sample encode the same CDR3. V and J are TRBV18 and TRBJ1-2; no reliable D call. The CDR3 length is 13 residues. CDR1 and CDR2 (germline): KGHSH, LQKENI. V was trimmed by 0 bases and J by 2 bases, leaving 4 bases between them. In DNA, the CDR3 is TGTGCCAGCTCACCACCGATCAACTATGGCTACACCTTC. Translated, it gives CASSPPINYGYTF. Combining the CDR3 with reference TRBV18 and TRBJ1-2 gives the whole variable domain NAGVMQNPRHLVRRRGQEARLRCSPMKGHSHVYWYRQLPEEGLKFMVYLQKENIIDESGMPKERFSAEFPKEGPSILRIQQVVRGDSAAYFCASSPPINYGYTFGSGTRLTVV.

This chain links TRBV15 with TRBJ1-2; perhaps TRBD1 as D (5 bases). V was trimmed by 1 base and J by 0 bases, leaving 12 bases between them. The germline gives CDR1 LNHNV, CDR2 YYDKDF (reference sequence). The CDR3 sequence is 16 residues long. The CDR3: CATSRVGETTNYGYTF. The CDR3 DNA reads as TGTGCCACCAGCAGAGTAGGGGAGACCACTAACTATGGCTACACCTTC.

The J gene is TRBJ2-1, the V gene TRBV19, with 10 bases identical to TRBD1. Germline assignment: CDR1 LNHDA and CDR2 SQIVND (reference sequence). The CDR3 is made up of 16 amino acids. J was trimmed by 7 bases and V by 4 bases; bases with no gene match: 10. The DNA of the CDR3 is TGTGCCAGTAGTACCAACTGGGGGACAGGGGCGAATGAGCAGTTCTTC. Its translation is CASSTNWGTGANEQFF.

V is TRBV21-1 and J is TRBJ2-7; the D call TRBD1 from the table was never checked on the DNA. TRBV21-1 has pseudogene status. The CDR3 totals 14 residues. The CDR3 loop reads CASSSRDSSYEQYF. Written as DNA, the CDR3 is TGTGCCAGCAGCAGCCGGGACAGCTCCTACGAGCAGTACTTC.

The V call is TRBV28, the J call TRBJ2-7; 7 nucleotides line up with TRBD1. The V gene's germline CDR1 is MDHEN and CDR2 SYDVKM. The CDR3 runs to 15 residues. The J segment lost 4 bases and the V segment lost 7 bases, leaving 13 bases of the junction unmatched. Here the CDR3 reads CASTEPGQLRYEQYF. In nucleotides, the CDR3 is TGTGCCAGCACCGAACCGGGACAGCTCCGATACGAGCAGTACTTC.

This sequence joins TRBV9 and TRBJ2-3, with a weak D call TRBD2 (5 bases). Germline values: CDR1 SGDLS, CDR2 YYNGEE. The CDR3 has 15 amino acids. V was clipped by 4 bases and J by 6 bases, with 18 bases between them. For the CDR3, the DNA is TGTGCCAGCAGCTTAGACACTAGAGCCCCCGATACGCAGTATTTT. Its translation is CASSLDTRAPDTQYF. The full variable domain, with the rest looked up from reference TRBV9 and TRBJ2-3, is DSGVTQTPKHLITATGQRVTLRCSPRSGDLSVYWYQQSLDQGLQFLIQYYNGEERAKGNILERFSAQQFPDLHSELNLSSLELGDSALYFCASSLDTRAPDTQYFGPGTRLTVL.

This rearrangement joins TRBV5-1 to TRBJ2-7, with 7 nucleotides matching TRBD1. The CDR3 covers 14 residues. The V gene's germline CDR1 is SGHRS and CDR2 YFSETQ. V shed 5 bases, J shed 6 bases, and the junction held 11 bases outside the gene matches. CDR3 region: CASSSRTGGFEQYF. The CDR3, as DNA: TGCGCCAGCAGTTCCCGGACAGGTGGGTTCGAGCAGTACTTC.